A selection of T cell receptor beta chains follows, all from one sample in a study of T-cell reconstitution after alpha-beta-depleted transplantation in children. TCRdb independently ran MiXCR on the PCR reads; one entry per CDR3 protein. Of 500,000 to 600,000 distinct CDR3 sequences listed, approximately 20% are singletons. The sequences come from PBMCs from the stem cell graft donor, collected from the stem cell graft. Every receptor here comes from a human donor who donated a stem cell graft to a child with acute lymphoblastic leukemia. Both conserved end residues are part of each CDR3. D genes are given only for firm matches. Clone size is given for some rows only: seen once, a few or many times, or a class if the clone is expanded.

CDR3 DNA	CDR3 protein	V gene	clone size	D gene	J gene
TGCGCCAGCAGCTGGGGATTTTCGGGAGGAAGAGCGGATGAGCAGTTCTTC	CASSWGFSGGRADEQFF	TRBV5-1	few	TRBD2	TRBJ2-1
TGTGCCACCAGCACTTCTAGCGGGTACAGAAGCTCCTACGAGCAGTACTTC	CATSTSSGYRSSYEQYF	TRBV15	many	TRBD2	TRBJ2-7
TGTGCCAGCAGCTTAACACCGAGGAATGGAAACACCATATATTTT	CASSLTPRNGNTIYF	TRBV9	many	-	TRBJ1-3
TGTGCCAGCAGCCCCCACAGGGATCAAGAGACCCAGTACTTC	CASSPHRDQETQYF	TRBV21-1	few	-	TRBJ2-5
TGTGCCAGCAGCGTCCATATGGGGCGGTATGACAATGAGCAGTTCTTC	CASSVHMGRYDNEQFF	TRBV9	few	-	TRBJ2-1
TGCGCCAGCAGCCCCTCCCCAAGTAATAACTATGGCTACACCTTC	CASSPSPSNNYGYTF	TRBV5-1	-	-	TRBJ1-2
TGTGCCAGCAGCCACTTACTCTCCTACAATGAGCAGTTCTTC	CASSHLLSYNEQFF	TRBV7-9	-	-	TRBJ2-1
TGCGCCAGCAGCCCTGAAGTAGGGATCGGCTATGGCTACACCTTC	CASSPEVGIGYGYTF	TRBV5-1	few	-	TRBJ1-2
TGTGCCAGCTCTTGGACAGGGGGAACCTACAATGAGCAGTTCTTC	CASSWTGGTYNEQFF	TRBV18	-	TRBD1	TRBJ2-1
TGCAGTGCTAGTTTGGCGTCCGGCGACAATCAGCCCCAGCATTTT	CSASLASGDNQPQHF	TRBV20-1	-	-	TRBJ1-5
TGCAGTGCTAGAGTGCAGGGGTTCCCGAACACCGGGGAGCTGTTTTTT	CSARVQGFPNTGELFF	TRBV20-1	few	-	TRBJ2-2
TGTGCCAGCAGCTTAGGGGGCATAGCGGAGACACAAGAGACCCAGTACTTC	CASSLGGIAETQETQYF	TRBV7-6	-	-	TRBJ2-5
TGCGCCAGCAGCTTGGGGCCGCACAATGAGCAGTTCTTC	CASSLGPHNEQFF	TRBV5-1	many	-	TRBJ2-1
TGCAGTGCTAGAGGTTTGGGGGCAGGCTACGAGCAGTACTTC	CSARGLGAGYEQYF	TRBV20-1	-	-	TRBJ2-7
TGTGCCAGCAGCGTAGCTACGACCTCCTACGAGCAGTACTTC	CASSVATTSYEQYF	TRBV9	-	-	TRBJ2-7
TGTGCCAGCAGAAACGACCCACGAGATTCTGAAGCTTTCTTT	CASRNDPRDSEAFF	TRBV12-3/TRBV12-4	few	-	TRBJ1-1
TGTGCCAGCAGCAAAGCTCTTCATGACAGCATGAACACTGAAGCTTTCTTT	CASSKALHDSMNTEAFF	TRBV21-1	-	-	TRBJ1-1
TGTGCCAGCAGCGACAGCCAAACCATGAACACCGGGGAGCTGTTTTTT	CASSDSQTMNTGELFF	TRBV27	few	-	TRBJ2-2
TGTGCCAGCAGCCTCCCCCTTTCGGGAGGCAATCAGCCCCAGCATTTT	CASSLPLSGGNQPQHF	TRBV7-2	-	-	TRBJ1-5
TGTGCCAGCAGCACACCAAACTCTGGAAACACCATATATTTT	CASSTPNSGNTIYF	TRBV7-8	-	-	TRBJ1-3
TGTGCCACCAGCAGAGCAGGGAGTGATTTTGAAAAACTGTTTTTT	CATSRAGSDFEKLFF	TRBV15	-	-	TRBJ1-4
TGTGCCAGCAGCTGGACTAGCATGGAGCAGTACTTC	CASSWTSMEQYF	TRBV5-6	few	TRBD2	TRBJ2-7
TGTGCCAGCAGTCAAATCGGGACCGGGGAGCTGTTTTTT	CASSQIGTGELFF	TRBV13	few	-	TRBJ2-2
TGCGCCAGCAGCCAAGTCCGCGGGTTGGGGCAGTACTTC	CASSQVRGLGQYF	TRBV4-1	-	-	TRBJ2-7
TGCGCCAGCAGCCCCGAAGGAGGGGGACGGGAGACCCAGTACTTC	CASSPEGGGRETQYF	TRBV5-1	few	-	TRBJ2-5
TGTGCCAGCAGGCCGGGACAGGGGTCACAACCAAATAGCAATCAGCCCCAGCATTTT	CASRPGQGSQPNSNQPQHF	TRBV6-1	few	TRBD1	TRBJ1-5
TGTGCCAGCAGTAGCGGGAGGGAATCCTACAATGAGCAGTTCTTC	CASSSGRESYNEQFF	TRBV12-3/TRBV12-4	-	TRBD2	TRBJ2-1
TGTGCCAGCAGCGGGACGGTCGTTGGCGGGTCACCCCTCCACTTT	CASSGTVVGGSPLHF	TRBV5-8	-	-	TRBJ1-6
TGTGCCAGCAGTGAAGGGATCTATGAGGTGCAGTACTTC	CASSEGIYEVQYF	TRBV25-1	few	-	TRBJ2-7
TGTGCCAGCTTGAACCGGGACACCGAAAACACTGAAGCTTTCTTT	CASLNRDTENTEAFF	TRBV12-3/TRBV12-4	-	-	TRBJ1-1
TGTGCCAGCAGCTTAGCGCGCCTCAAATCTGAAGCTTTCTTT	CASSLARLKSEAFF	TRBV7-8	few	-	TRBJ1-1
TGTGCCAGCAGTGAATGGGACACTAACACTGAAGCTTTCTTT	CASSEWDTNTEAFF	TRBV25-1	-	-	TRBJ1-1
TGTGCCAGCAGCCAAGAGACCTACACAGATACGCAGTATTTT	CASSQETYTDTQYF	TRBV3-1	-	-	TRBJ2-3
TGCAGTGCTAGTCACGTAGGGGACAATGAGCAGTTCTTC	CSASHVGDNEQFF	TRBV20-1	few	-	TRBJ2-1
TGTGCCAGCAGCCCGGAGTCGGACACCGGGGAGCTGTTTTTT	CASSPESDTGELFF	TRBV11-2	-	-	TRBJ2-2
TGTGCCAGCAGCGAGGCAGGGGGCAGGTGGGAGCAGTACTTC	CASSEAGGRWEQYF	TRBV7-8	-	TRBD1	TRBJ2-7
TGTGCCAGCAGCAAGGGGCCCGTGACTAGCACTAAAGAGACCCAGTACTTC	CASSKGPVTSTKETQYF	TRBV21-1	-	-	TRBJ2-5
TGTGCCAGCACCCAATCGTCAGCAGACAATGAGCAGTTCTTC	CASTQSSADNEQFF	TRBV4-2	few	-	TRBJ2-1
TGTGCCAGCGGGGGACTAGCGGGACAAAACACCGGGGAGCTGTTTTTT	CASGGLAGQNTGELFF	TRBV25-1	few	TRBD2	TRBJ2-2
TGCAGTGCTAGACTACAGGGTACCGAGCAGTACTTC	CSARLQGTEQYF	TRBV20-1	few	-	TRBJ2-7
TGCGCCAGCAGGACGAGTTCCCAAAGGCAAGAGACCCAGTACTTC	CASRTSSQRQETQYF	TRBV5-1	-	-	TRBJ2-5
TGCGCCAGCAGCCAACCAATACGATCGAATGAGCAGTTCTTC	CASSQPIRSNEQFF	TRBV4-1	-	-	TRBJ2-1
TGTGCCAGCAGCCCTACGACATGGTTCTACGAGCAGTACTTC	CASSPTTWFYEQYF	TRBV28	few	-	TRBJ2-7
TGTGCCAGCAGCCAAGAAGTAAGTCTAGTCTACGAGCAGTACTTC	CASSQEVSLVYEQYF	TRBV4-2	few	-	TRBJ2-7
TGCAGCGTTGAAGATCTGGCCCGCTCCCCACCCGGCTACACCTTC	CSVEDLARSPPGYTF	TRBV29-1	-	-	TRBJ1-2
TGTGCCAGCAGTGCTGCCGTGGCCCAGTACTTC	CASSAAVAQYF	TRBV6-6	-	-	TRBJ2-5
TGCAGCGTTGCGGACTCTGATCAGCCCCAGCATTTT	CSVADSDQPQHF	TRBV29-1	few	-	TRBJ1-5
TGTGCCAGCAGCTTAGGGGGTAGCAGCACAGATACGCAGTATTTT	CASSLGGSSTDTQYF	TRBV5-1	many	-	TRBJ2-3
TGTGCCAGCAACGCGACGACGGACAAACCAAACTATGGCTACACCTTC	CASNATTDKPNYGYTF	TRBV27	few	-	TRBJ1-2
TGCAGCGTGGGCGAGGGCGCGGAGACCCAGTACTTC	CSVGEGAETQYF	TRBV29-1	-	-	TRBJ2-5
TGTGCCAGCAGTTTGACAGCGCCGTTCTCCTACGAGCAGTACTTC	CASSLTAPFSYEQYF	TRBV27	-	-	TRBJ2-7
TGTGCCAGCAGTTCAGCCTTGGGAGGGAGCTCCTACGAGCAGTACTTC	CASSSALGGSSYEQYF	TRBV27	few	TRBD2	TRBJ2-7
TGTGCCAGCAGCGTAGGCAGGGCCGGGGAGCTGTTTTTT	CASSVGRAGELFF	TRBV9	few	-	TRBJ2-2
TGTGCCAGCAGCCAAGAGAGCTCCTACGAGCAGTACTTC	CASSQESSYEQYF	TRBV4-2	few	-	TRBJ2-7
TGCAGCGTTGGGGGACAGGGGGTCACTGAAGCTTTCTTT	CSVGGQGVTEAFF	TRBV29-1	-	TRBD1	TRBJ1-1
TGTGCCAGTAGTTTGTCTAGCGGGAGATGGGAAAACATTCAGTACTTC	CASSLSSGRWENIQYF	TRBV19	-	TRBD2	TRBJ2-4
TGTGCCAGTGAAAGATGGGGTTCGACTGAAGCTTTCTTT	CASERWGSTEAFF	TRBV7-9	-	-	TRBJ1-1
TGTGCCAGTAACAAACACTACTCGAACACCGGGGAGCTGTTTTTT	CASNKHYSNTGELFF	TRBV19	-	-	TRBJ2-2
TGTGCCAGCAGCAACCCGGGGTGGTTGGGCTACGAGCAGTACTTC	CASSNPGWLGYEQYF	TRBV7-9	-	-	TRBJ2-7